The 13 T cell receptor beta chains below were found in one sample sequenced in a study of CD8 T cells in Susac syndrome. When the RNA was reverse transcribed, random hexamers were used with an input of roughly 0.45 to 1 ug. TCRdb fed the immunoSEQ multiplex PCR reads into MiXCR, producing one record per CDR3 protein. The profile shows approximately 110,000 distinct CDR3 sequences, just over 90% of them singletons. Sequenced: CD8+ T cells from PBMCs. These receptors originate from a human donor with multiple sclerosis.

DNA for the CDR3: TGCAGCGTTGACGGGCGCCAGGGGTCTGGAAACACCATATATTTT. It codes for CSVDGRQGSGNTIYF. The V call is TRBV29-1, the J call TRBJ1-3, with D perhaps TRBD1 (6 bases). This CDR3 comprises 15 residues. V shed 3 bases and J shed 1 base, with 13 bases lying between them. The germline V gene has CDR1 SQVTM and CDR2 ANQGSEA.

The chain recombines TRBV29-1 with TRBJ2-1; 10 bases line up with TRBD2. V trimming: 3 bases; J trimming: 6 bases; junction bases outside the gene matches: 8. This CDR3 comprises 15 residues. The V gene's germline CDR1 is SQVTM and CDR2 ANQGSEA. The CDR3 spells CSVDRPSGSGNEQFF. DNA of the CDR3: TGCAGCGTTGATCGCCCTAGCGGGAGCGGCAATGAGCAGTTCTTC.

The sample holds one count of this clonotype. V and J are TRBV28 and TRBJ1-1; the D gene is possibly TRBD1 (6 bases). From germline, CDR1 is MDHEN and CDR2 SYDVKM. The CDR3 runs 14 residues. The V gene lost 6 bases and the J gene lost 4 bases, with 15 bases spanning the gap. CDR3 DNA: TGTGCCAGCAGCAGGGGTCGTGGAAGCACTGAAGCTTTCTTT. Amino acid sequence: CASSRGRGSTEAFF.

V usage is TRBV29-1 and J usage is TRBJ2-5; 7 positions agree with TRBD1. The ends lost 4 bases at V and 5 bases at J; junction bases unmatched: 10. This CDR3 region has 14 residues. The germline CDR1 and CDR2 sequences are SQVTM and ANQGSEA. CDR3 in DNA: TGCAGCGTTGCACACAGGGGATTTGGGGAGACCCAGTACTTC. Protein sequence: CSVAHRGFGETQYF.

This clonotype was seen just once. CDR3 loop: CASREIPQAGGEETQYF. The CDR3 nucleotides are TGTGCCAGCAGGGAGATCCCCCAGGCGGGCGGGGAAGAGACCCAGTACTTC. The genes are TRBV2 and TRBJ2-5; the D gene is possibly TRBD2 (6 bases). CDR3 length equals 17 residues. CDR1 SNHLY and CDR2 FYNNEI come from the germline V gene. Trimming left V 6 bases short and J 3 bases short, with 23 bases between.

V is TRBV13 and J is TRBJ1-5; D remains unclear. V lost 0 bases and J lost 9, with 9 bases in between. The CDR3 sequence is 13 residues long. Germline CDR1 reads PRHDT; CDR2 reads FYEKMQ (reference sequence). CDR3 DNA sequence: TGTGCCAGCAGCTTAGGCGGGAGGACGCCCCAGCATTTT. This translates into CASSLGGRTPQHF.

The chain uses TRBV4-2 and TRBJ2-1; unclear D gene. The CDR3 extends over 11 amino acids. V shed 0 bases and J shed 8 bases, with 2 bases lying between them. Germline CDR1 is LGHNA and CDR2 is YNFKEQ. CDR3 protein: CASSQEHEQFF. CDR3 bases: TGTGCCAGCAGCCAAGAGCATGAGCAGTTCTTC.

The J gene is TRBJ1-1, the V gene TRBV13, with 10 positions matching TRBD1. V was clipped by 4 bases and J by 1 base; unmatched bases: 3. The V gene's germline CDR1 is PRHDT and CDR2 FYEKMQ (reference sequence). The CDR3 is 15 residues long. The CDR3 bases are TGTGCCAGCAGCTGGGGACAGGGGAGGAACACTGAAGCTTTCTTT. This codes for CASSWGQGRNTEAFF.

The CDR3 spells CASSANNEQFF. Written as DNA, the CDR3 is TGTGCCAGCAGCGCCAACAATGAGCAGTTCTTC. This chain joins TRBV9 and TRBJ2-1; no clear D. V lost 3 bases and J lost 5, with 3 bases in between. From germline, CDR1 is SGDLS and CDR2 YYNGEE. This CDR3 has 11 amino acids.

Written as DNA, the CDR3 is TGTGCCAGCAGTGGACAGCGGGTTATCTATTGGACCGGGGAGCTGTTTTTT. Protein product: CASSGQRVIYWTGELFF. The rearrangement uses TRBV25-1 and TRBJ2-2; a possible D gene is TRBD2 (6 bases). The CDR3 has 17 residues. Trimming pared 4 bases from V and 5 bases from J, leaving 20 bases between. Per germline, CDR1 MGHDK and CDR2 SYGVNS.

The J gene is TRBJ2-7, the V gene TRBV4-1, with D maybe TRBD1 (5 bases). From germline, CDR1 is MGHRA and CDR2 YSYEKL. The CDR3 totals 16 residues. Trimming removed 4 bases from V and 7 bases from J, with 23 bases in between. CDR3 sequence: CASSPPDGRVAREQYV. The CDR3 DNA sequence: TGCGCCAGCAGCCCGCCGGACGGCAGGGTCGCGAGGGAGCAGTACGTC.

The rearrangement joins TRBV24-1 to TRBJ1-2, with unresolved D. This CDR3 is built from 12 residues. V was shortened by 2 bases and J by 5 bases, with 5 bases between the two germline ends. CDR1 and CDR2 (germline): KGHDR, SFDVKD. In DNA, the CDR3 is TGTGCCACCAGTGATTCCGGGTATGGCTACACCTTC. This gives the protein CATSDSGYGYTF.

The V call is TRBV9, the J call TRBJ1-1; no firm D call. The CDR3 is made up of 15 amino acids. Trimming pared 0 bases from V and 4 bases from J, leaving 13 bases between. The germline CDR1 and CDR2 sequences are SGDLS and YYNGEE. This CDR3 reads CASSVVAAPATEAFF. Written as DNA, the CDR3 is TGTGCCAGCAGCGTAGTAGCAGCCCCGGCCACTGAAGCTTTCTTT. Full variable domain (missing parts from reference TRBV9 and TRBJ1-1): DSGVTQTPKHLITATGQRVTLRCSPRSGDLSVYWYQQSLDQGLQFLIQYYNGEERAKGNILERFSAQQFPDLHSELNLSSLELGDSALYFCASSVVAAPATEAFFGQGTRLTVV.